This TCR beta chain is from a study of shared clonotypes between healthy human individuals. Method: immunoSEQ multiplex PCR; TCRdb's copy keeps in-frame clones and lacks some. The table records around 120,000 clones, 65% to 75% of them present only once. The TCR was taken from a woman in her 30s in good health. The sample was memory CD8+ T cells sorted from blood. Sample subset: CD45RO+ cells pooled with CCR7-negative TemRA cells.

This CDR3 is CASSGTSGRARGYEQYF. The CDR3 bases are TGTGCCAGCAGCGGGACTAGCGGGAGGGCCCGGGGCTACGAGCAGTACTTC. The chain joins TRBV11-2 to TRBJ2-7; TRBD2 aligns across 16 bases. This CDR3 spans 17 amino acids. Trimming removed 5 bases from V and 3 bases from J; junction bases left unmatched: 7. The germline gives CDR1 SGHAT, CDR2 FQNNGV.